This entry lists 5 T cell receptor beta chains sequenced from one sample in a study of blood T cell repertoires in COVID-19. Here immunoSEQ multiplex PCR was the method, and the copy in TCRdb shows in-frame clones only, minus some. The repertoire consists of about 67,000 clones, with about nine tenths occurring once and the leading ten covering 3.5% to 5%. What was sequenced was peripheral blood. The receptors come from a man aged 50-59 years with active COVID-19.

The chain links TRBV12-3 or TRBV12-4 to TRBJ2-3; perhaps TRBD2 as D (5 bases). The CDR3 contains 13 residues. V shed 8 bases and J shed 3 bases, with 12 bases lying between them. This chain's CDR3 is CASRVGGTDTQYF. The CDR3 nucleotides read TGTGCCAGCCGGGTAGGCGGGACAGATACGCAGTATTTT.

This chain uses TRBV4-1 with TRBJ1-1, with unresolved D. The CDR3 consists of 15 residues. V was pared by 3 bases and J by 2 bases, with 13 bases between. Germline V gives CDR1 MGHRA, CDR2 YSYEKL. CDR3 coding DNA: TGCGCCAGCAGCCATCCCCGGTCGGGAAACACTGAAGCTTTCTTT. Translation gives CASSHPRSGNTEAFF.

CDR3 in amino acids: CASSFPGNTEAFF. The CDR3, as DNA: TGTGCCAGCAGCTTCCCAGGGAACACTGAAGCTTTCTTT. V gene TRBV5-5 combines with J gene TRBJ1-1; no definite D call. CDR1 SGHKS and CDR2 YYEKEE come from the germline V gene (reference sequence). This CDR3 comprises 13 residues. With 2 bases removed from V and 1 base from J, the gap between germline ends came to 6 bases.

The rearrangement joins TRBV4-1 to TRBJ2-7; TRBD2 matches at 12 bases. The germline V gene has CDR1 MGHRA and CDR2 YSYEKL. The CDR3 loop spans 16 amino acids. The junction had 6 bases not matched to a gene; V was cut back by 0 bases and J by 6 bases. CDR3 DNA: TGCGCCAGCAGCCAAGAGCTAGCGGGGGGGCTCAGCGAGCAGTACTTC. This sequence encodes CASSQELAGGLSEQYF.

This clone has just a few counts. The chain uses TRBV12-3 or TRBV12-4 and TRBJ1-5, with unresolved D. The ends were cut back, 8 bases at V and 4 bases at J, with 12 bases in the middle. The CDR3 extends over 13 amino acids. The CDR3 loop is CASGGRGNQPQHF. CDR3 DNA: TGTGCCAGCGGTGGAAGAGGGAATCAGCCCCAGCATTTT.